Given below is one T cell receptor (beta chain) in context. The entry originates in a study of early T cells in non-severe SARS-CoV-2 infection. TCRdb re-analysed the 5' RACE reads in MiXCR, keeping a single row per CDR3 protein. The table records 74,000 or so distinct CDR3 sequences, roughly 13% of them present only once. V was cut by 0 bases and J by 2 bases, with 8 bases left in between. The CDR3 length is 15 residues. CDR1 and CDR2 (germline): SGHKS, YYEKEE (reference sequence). The gene calls are TRBV5-5 and TRBJ2-2, with D hard to call. Sequenced: whole blood. This TCR was sampled from an adult who was a healthcare worker with PCR-confirmed SARS-CoV-2 infection or an uninfected control (not recorded which). As DNA, the CDR3 is TGTGCCAGCAGCTTGGTGTCTGGTAACACCGGGGAGCTGTTTTTT. Encoded protein: CASSLVSGNTGELFF.